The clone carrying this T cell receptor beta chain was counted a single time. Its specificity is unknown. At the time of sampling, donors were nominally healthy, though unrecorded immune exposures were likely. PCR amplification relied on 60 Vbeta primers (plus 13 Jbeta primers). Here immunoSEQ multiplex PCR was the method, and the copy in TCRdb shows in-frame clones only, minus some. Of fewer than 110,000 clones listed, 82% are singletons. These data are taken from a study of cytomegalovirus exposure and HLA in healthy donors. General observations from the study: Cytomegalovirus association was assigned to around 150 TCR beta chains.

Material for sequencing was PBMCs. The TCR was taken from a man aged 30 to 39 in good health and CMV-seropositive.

The CDR3 is CASSQAGQGVSFIEKLFF. Written as DNA, the CDR3 is TGCGCCAGCAGCCAGGCCGGACAGGGGGTTTCTTTTATCGAAAAACTGTTTTTT. The J gene is TRBJ1-4, the V gene TRBV4-1, with 10 bases matching TRBD1. The trim removed 3 bases at V and 8 bases at J, leaving 15 bases unmatched. The CDR3 sequence is 18 residues long. Germline CDR1 is MGHRA and CDR2 is YSYEKL.